The rows below give T cell receptor beta chains drawn from one sample of a study of blood T cell repertoires in COVID-19. Only in-frame clones appear in the TCRdb table, and some are missing; sequencing was by immunoSEQ multiplex PCR. The data hold some 250,000 clones, with 70% to 90% observed a single time. Sample: peripheral blood. These receptors all come from a woman aged 25-40 years with COVID-19, enrolled during active disease. Both conserved end residues are part of each CDR3. Each record gives: CDR3 protein, CDR3 DNA, V gene, J gene, D gene, clone size. The D gene is left open where the match is weak. Expanded clones are given a class, and other clones once, few, many or no size at all.

CDR3 protein: CASSRGGYGYTF
CDR3 DNA: TGTGCCAGCAGTAGAGGGGGCTATGGCTACACCTTC
V gene: TRBV27
J gene: TRBJ1-2
D gene: -
clone size: -

CDR3 protein: CASSSLAGGSYEQYF
CDR3 DNA: TGTGCCAGCAGTAGCCTAGCGGGGGGCTCCTACGAGCAGTACTTC
V gene: TRBV28
J gene: TRBJ2-7
D gene: TRBD2
clone size: -

CDR3 protein: CASSLLGTGGWDTEAFF
CDR3 DNA: TGTGCCAGCAGTTTATTAGGGACAGGGGGCTGGGACACTGAAGCTTTCTTT
V gene: TRBV27
J gene: TRBJ1-1
D gene: TRBD1
clone size: -

CDR3 protein: CASSQGRSYNYGYTF
CDR3 DNA: TGTGCCAGCAGCCAAGGAAGGAGCTATAACTATGGCTACACCTTC
V gene: TRBV14
J gene: TRBJ1-2
D gene: -
clone size: -

CDR3 protein: CSVEVMRESGYTF
CDR3 DNA: TGCAGCGTTGAAGTCATGAGGGAAAGTGGCTACACCTTC
V gene: TRBV29-1
J gene: TRBJ1-2
D gene: -
clone size: once

CDR3 protein: CASSGGQGYPYTGELFF
CDR3 DNA: TGCGCCAGCAGCGGGGGACAGGGATACCCGTACACCGGGGAGCTGTTTTTT
V gene: TRBV5-1
J gene: TRBJ2-2
D gene: TRBD1
clone size: few

CDR3 protein: CASSSPGHQSYEQYF
CDR3 DNA: TGTGCCAGCAGCTCGCCGGGACACCAATCCTACGAGCAGTACTTC
V gene: TRBV7-9
J gene: TRBJ2-7
D gene: -
clone size: -

CDR3 protein: CASSSTYTGSEGYTF
CDR3 DNA: TGTGCCAGCAGCTCTACGTACACAGGTAGTGAAGGCTACACCTTC
V gene: TRBV5-5
J gene: TRBJ1-2
D gene: -
clone size: -

CDR3 protein: CASSLSSTEAFF
CDR3 DNA: TGTGCCAGCAGCTTATCATCCACTGAAGCTTTCTTT
V gene: TRBV7-9
J gene: TRBJ1-1
D gene: -
clone size: -

CDR3 protein: CASSLRVVRGYALYSPLHF
CDR3 DNA: TGTGCCAGCAGCCTCAGGGTTGTCCGTGGGTACGCGCTTTACTCACCCCTCCACTTT
V gene: TRBV11-2
J gene: TRBJ1-6
D gene: -
clone size: -

CDR3 protein: CASNSGFSYEQYF
CDR3 DNA: TGTGCCAGTAATTCAGGTTTCTCCTACGAGCAGTACTTC
V gene: TRBV19
J gene: TRBJ2-7
D gene: -
clone size: few

CDR3 protein: CASSDPGSSSDTQYF
CDR3 DNA: TGTGCCAGCAGTGATCCGGGGTCATCGTCAGATACGCAGTATTTT
V gene: TRBV6-1
J gene: TRBJ2-3
D gene: -
clone size: -

CDR3 protein: CASSQEGHGGDEQYF
CDR3 DNA: TGCGCCAGCAGCCAAGAGGGCCACGGGGGGGATGAGCAGTACTTC
V gene: TRBV4-1
J gene: TRBJ2-7
D gene: TRBD2
clone size: -

CDR3 protein: CASSHDREYYGYTF
CDR3 DNA: TGCGCCAGCAGCCACGACAGGGAATACTATGGCTACACCTTC
V gene: TRBV4-1
J gene: TRBJ1-2
D gene: TRBD1
clone size: once

CDR3 protein: CASSLPRQGIVSVGAEAFF
CDR3 DNA: TGTGCCAGCAGCTTACCCCGACAGGGAATAGTCTCGGTGGGCGCTGAAGCTTTCTTT
V gene: TRBV13
J gene: TRBJ1-1
D gene: TRBD1
clone size: few

CDR3 protein: CASSSTGFEKLFF
CDR3 DNA: TGTGCCAGCAGCTCGACAGGGTTTGAAAAACTGTTTTTT
V gene: TRBV5-8
J gene: TRBJ1-4
D gene: TRBD1
clone size: -

CDR3 protein: CASSLVIGDDEQFF
CDR3 DNA: TGTGCCAGCAGTCTGGTTATCGGAGACGATGAGCAGTTCTTC
V gene: TRBV6-4
J gene: TRBJ2-1
D gene: -
clone size: -

CDR3 protein: CASSVWTGSYNEQFF
CDR3 DNA: TGTGCCAGTAGTGTTTGGACAGGGTCCTACAATGAGCAGTTCTTC
V gene: TRBV19
J gene: TRBJ2-1
D gene: TRBD1
clone size: -

CDR3 protein: CASRNGLRGYGYTF
CDR3 DNA: TGTGCCAGCAGAAACGGGCTCCGAGGGTATGGCTACACCTTC
V gene: TRBV6-6
J gene: TRBJ1-2
D gene: -
clone size: -

CDR3 protein: CASSGDRERAGEKLFF
CDR3 DNA: TGTGCCAGCAGTGGGGACCGGGAGCGGGCAGGGGAAAAACTGTTTTTT
V gene: TRBV6-1
J gene: TRBJ1-4
D gene: -
clone size: -

CDR3 protein: CASSDRGQTEAFF
CDR3 DNA: TGTGCCAGCAGTGACAGGGGGCAAACTGAAGCTTTCTTT
V gene: TRBV2
J gene: TRBJ1-1
D gene: TRBD1
clone size: -

CDR3 protein: CASSSRNQPQHF
CDR3 DNA: TGTGCCAGCAGCTCTAGGAATCAGCCCCAGCATTTT
V gene: TRBV7-9
J gene: TRBJ1-5
D gene: -
clone size: -

CDR3 protein: CASRVTAGFDEQFF
CDR3 DNA: TGTGCCAGCAGAGTAACGGCGGGGTTCGATGAGCAGTTCTTC
V gene: TRBV11-2
J gene: TRBJ2-1
D gene: -
clone size: once

CDR3 protein: CASSFRGRTEAFF
CDR3 DNA: TGTGCCAGCAGCTTTCGGGGTCGGACTGAAGCTTTCTTT
V gene: TRBV11-2
J gene: TRBJ1-1
D gene: -
clone size: -

CDR3 protein: CASSFGGFILSGTEAFF
CDR3 DNA: TGTGCCAGCTCATTCGGCGGGTTCATTTTATCAGGCACTGAAGCTTTCTTT
V gene: TRBV18
J gene: TRBJ1-1
D gene: -
clone size: -

CDR3 protein: CSVSSPTGHYGYTF
CDR3 DNA: TGCAGCGTTTCCAGCCCGACAGGGCACTATGGCTACACCTTC
V gene: TRBV29-1
J gene: TRBJ1-2
D gene: TRBD1
clone size: -

CDR3 protein: CASGQGRNTIYF
CDR3 DNA: TGTGCCAGCGGACAGGGGAGAAACACCATATATTTT
V gene: TRBV28
J gene: TRBJ1-3
D gene: TRBD1
clone size: -